Listed below are T cell receptor beta chains from one sample, sequenced in a study of PD-1 blockade in mismatch repair-deficient tumors. Some clones are missing from TCRdb's copy, which holds only in-frame ones; the method was immunoSEQ multiplex PCR. The profile shows around 40,000 clones, 70% to 90% of them singletons. The specimen was peripheral blood, collected approximately 1.5 years after starting pembrolizumab. The receptors shown here come from an adult with mismatch repair-deficient cancer. Both conserved end residues are part of each CDR3. A D gene is named only where the DNA matches it firmly. Size tells how often a clone was seen (once, few, many) or the class of an expanded clone, and some rows leave it out.

clone size	D gene	V gene	J gene	CDR3 protein	CDR3 DNA
once	TRBD1	TRBV29-1	TRBJ2-1	CSVRDRGWDNEQFF	TGCAGCGTTCGGGACAGGGGATGGGACAATGAGCAGTTCTTC
NA	TRBD1	TRBV14	TRBJ2-7	CASSQVSFTGQVSYEQYF	TGTGCCAGCAGCCAAGTCTCCTTTACGGGACAGGTCTCCTACGAGCAGTACTTC
NA	NA	TRBV5-1	TRBJ1-2	CASSTGTPGVSATFYGYTF	TGCGCCAGCAGCACCGGAACTCCAGGGGTGTCGGCAACTTTCTATGGCTACACCTTC
NA	TRBD2	TRBV9	TRBJ2-3	CASGRLAGGETDTQYF	TGTGCCAGCGGGAGGCTGGCGGGAGGGGAGACAGATACGCAGTATTTT
NA	NA	TRBV27	TRBJ2-3	CASSLQDGLGTQYF	TGTGCCAGCAGTTTACAGGACGGCCTTGGTACGCAGTATTTT
NA	NA	TRBV19	TRBJ2-7	CASSSGIQSSYEQYF	TGTGCCAGTAGTTCCGGGATCCAGAGCTCGTACGAGCAGTACTTC
once	NA	TRBV19	TRBJ2-3	CASSMADTQYF	TGTGCCAGTAGTATGGCAGATACGCAGTATTTT
NA	TRBD1	TRBV18	TRBJ2-5	CASSPGQGETQYF	TGTGCCAGCTCACCGGGACAGGGAGAGACCCAGTACTTC
NA	NA	TRBV5-4	TRBJ2-1	CASSVDSLSYNEQFF	TGTGCCAGCAGCGTGGACTCGTTATCCTACAATGAGCAGTTCTTC
once	TRBD1	TRBV7-6	TRBJ2-5	CASSTRDRSQETQYF	TGTGCCAGCAGCACCCGGGACAGAAGCCAAGAGACCCAGTACTTC
NA	NA	TRBV27	TRBJ2-5	CASSYAFPRTQYF	TGTGCCAGCAGTTACGCATTCCCGAGGACCCAGTACTTC
NA	NA	TRBV19	TRBJ1-5	CASSIGQGRHQPQHF	TGTGCCAGTAGTATAGGGCAGGGTAGACATCAGCCCCAGCATTTT
NA	TRBD2	TRBV5-5	TRBJ2-7	CASSPYLAGGYEQYF	TGTGCCAGCAGCCCATACCTAGCGGGGGGATACGAGCAGTACTTC
NA	TRBD1	TRBV29-1	TRBJ2-3	CSVRQGPTDTQYF	TGCAGCGTTCGACAGGGGCCCACAGATACGCAGTATTTT
once	NA	TRBV6-5	TRBJ1-1	CASSYSKNTEAFF	TGTGCCAGCAGTTACTCGAAGAACACTGAAGCTTTCTTT
NA	TRBD1	TRBV5-4	TRBJ2-6	CASSSGQVPGANVLTF	TGTGCCAGCAGCTCGGGACAGGTCCCTGGGGCCAACGTCCTGACTTTC
NA	NA	TRBV5-5	TRBJ2-7	CASSLPGTTYEQYF	TGTGCCAGCAGCTTACCCGGGACAACCTACGAGCAGTACTTC
once	NA	TRBV4-1	TRBJ1-3	CASSPDRGSGNTIYF	TGCGCCAGCAGCCCTGACAGAGGATCTGGAAACACCATATATTTT
NA	NA	TRBV18	TRBJ2-3	CASSPTFRDEGTDTQYF	TGTGCCAGCTCACCGACTTTCCGGGACGAAGGGACAGATACGCAGTATTTT
NA	NA	TRBV19	TRBJ1-1	CASSIGLTGRGVNTEAFF	TGTGCCAGTAGTATAGGCCTTACCGGGAGAGGGGTGAACACTGAAGCTTTCTTT
once	NA	TRBV15	TRBJ1-5	CATSFANSNQPQHF	TGTGCCACCAGCTTCGCCAATAGCAATCAGCCCCAGCATTTT
NA	TRBD1	TRBV18	TRBJ2-1	CASSPAPGQYNEQFF	TGTGCCAGCTCACCTGCTCCGGGACAGTACAATGAGCAGTTCTTC
NA	NA	TRBV2	TRBJ1-4	CASSEGRVGEKLFF	TGTGCCAGCAGTGAGGGAAGGGTCGGGGAAAAACTGTTTTTT
NA	NA	TRBV6-1	TRBJ2-5	CASSEGLVSGGQHQETQYF	TGTGCCAGCAGTGAAGGGCTCGTCTCTGGGGGGCAGCATCAAGAGACCCAGTACTTC
NA	TRBD1	TRBV28	TRBJ2-4	CASSFTGGAFGGGGKNIQYF	TGTGCCAGCAGTTTTACAGGGGGCGCCTTCGGGGGCGGAGGCAAAAACATTCAGTACTTC
NA	NA	TRBV20-1	TRBJ2-5	CSVRPAETQYF	TGCAGTGTCCGCCCGGCGGAGACCCAGTACTTC
NA	NA	TRBV7-3	TRBJ2-7	CASSLYGPYFYEQYF	TGTGCCAGCAGCTTATACGGACCCTACTTCTACGAGCAGTACTTC
NA	TRBD2	TRBV5-4	TRBJ2-2	CASSLPGLAGGLFF	TGTGCCAGCAGCTTGCCAGGACTAGCGGGAGGGCTGTTTTTT
few	NA	TRBV7-2	TRBJ2-3	CASRRARGRTDTQYF	TGTGCCAGCAGACGCGCCAGAGGTCGGACAGATACGCAGTATTTT
NA	NA	TRBV19	TRBJ1-5	CASSIAINQPQHF	TGTGCCAGTAGTATAGCTATCAATCAGCCCCAGCATTTT
NA	NA	TRBV5-1	TRBJ2-1	CASSDGGGYNEQFF	TGCGCCAGCAGCGATGGAGGGGGCTACAATGAGCAGTTCTTC
NA	NA	TRBV29-1	TRBJ2-1	CSGRWGLVLVNEQFF	TGCAGCGGGAGATGGGGGCTAGTTCTGGTGAATGAGCAGTTCTTC
NA	NA	TRBV11-2	TRBJ2-5	CASSLRGETQYF	TGTGCCAGCAGCTTAAGGGGAGAGACCCAGTACTTC
NA	NA	TRBV2	TRBJ2-2	CASSARGPPGELFF	TGTGCCAGCAGTGCCAGGGGTCCCCCCGGGGAGCTGTTTTTT
once	NA	TRBV29-1	TRBJ2-1	CSVRTLEQFF	TGCAGCGTTCGGACCCTTGAGCAGTTCTTC
NA	NA	TRBV15	TRBJ2-7	CATSRETRGAGGYEQYF	TGTGCCACCAGCAGAGAGACCAGGGGCGCGGGTGGTTACGAGCAGTACTTC
NA	TRBD1	TRBV2	TRBJ1-5	CASRADRGWNQPQHF	TGTGCCAGCAGGGCAGACAGGGGCTGGAATCAGCCCCAGCATTTT
NA	NA	TRBV19	TRBJ1-3	CASSPGLSGNTIYF	TGTGCCAGTAGTCCCGGTCTCTCTGGAAACACCATATATTTT
NA	NA	TRBV10-3	TRBJ1-2	CAISVSGGSSNYGYTF	TGTGCCATCAGTGTCTCCGGGGGCAGTTCTAACTATGGCTACACCTTC
NA	NA	TRBV5-1	TRBJ2-7	CASSLVGGPSALEQYF	TGCGCCAGCAGCTTGGTCGGGGGGCCAAGCGCATTAGAGCAGTACTTC
NA	TRBD1	TRBV28	TRBJ1-2	CASRVGQPNYGYTF	TGTGCCAGCAGGGTGGGACAGCCTAACTATGGCTACACCTTC
NA	NA	TRBV14	TRBJ2-3	CASSQVVSRSTDTQYF	TGTGCCAGCAGCCAAGTTGTAAGCCGGAGCACAGATACGCAGTATTTT